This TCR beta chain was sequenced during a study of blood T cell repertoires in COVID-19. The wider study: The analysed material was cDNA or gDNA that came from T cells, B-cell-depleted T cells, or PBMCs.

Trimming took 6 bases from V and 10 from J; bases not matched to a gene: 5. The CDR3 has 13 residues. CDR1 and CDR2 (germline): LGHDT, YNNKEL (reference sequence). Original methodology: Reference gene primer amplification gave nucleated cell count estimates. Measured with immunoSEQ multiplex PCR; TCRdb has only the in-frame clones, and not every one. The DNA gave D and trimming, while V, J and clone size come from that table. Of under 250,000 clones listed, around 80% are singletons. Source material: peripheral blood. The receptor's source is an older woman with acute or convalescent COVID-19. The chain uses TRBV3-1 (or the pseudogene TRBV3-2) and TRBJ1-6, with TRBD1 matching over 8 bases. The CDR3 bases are TGTGCCAGCAGGATGGACAGGGCATCACCCCTCCACTTT. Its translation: CASRMDRASPLHF.